These 20 T cell receptor beta chains came from one sample sequenced in a study of tumor-infiltrating lymphocytes in oesophageal squamous cell carcinoma. TCRdb redid the calling of the PCR reads with MiXCR, one entry per CDR3 protein. The table includes about 25,000 distinct CDR3 sequences, 30% to 40% detected once. The sequenced sample consisted of esophageal tumor tissue. These receptors were collected from a male donor with esophageal squamous cell carcinoma.

At least ten counts were recorded for this clonotype. The gene calls are TRBV6-4 and TRBJ1-2; no definite D call. Germline assignment: CDR1 MRHNA and CDR2 SNTAGT. Deletions cut 4 bases from V and 8 bases from J, with 17 bases between. This CDR3 is 14 amino acids long. CDR3 loop: CASSAAGRVWGYTF. CDR3 coding DNA: TGTGCCAGCAGTGCTGCAGGTCGGGTCTGGGGCTACACCTTC.

In this sample, this clonotype turned up many times. The V and J genes are TRBV5-1 and TRBJ2-3; TRBD2 matches 9 bases. V lost 4 bases to trimming and J lost 4 bases; unmatched junction nucleotides: 4. Germline CDR1 SGHRS, CDR2 YFSETQ. This CDR3 spans 14 amino acids. CDR3 region: CASSKGLAADTQYF. The CDR3, as DNA: TGCGCCAGCAGCAAGGGACTAGCCGCAGATACGCAGTATTTT.

This chain links TRBV7-6 with TRBJ2-5; the match to TRBD2 covers 8 bases. Per the germline V gene, CDR1 is SGHVS and CDR2 is FNYEAQ. The CDR3 contains 15 residues. V shed 3 bases and J 5 bases; nucleotides not matched to a gene: 8. The CDR3 nucleotides are TGTGCCAGCAGCTTCCCCGGGACTAGACAGGAGACCCAGTACTTC. Encoded protein: CASSFPGTRQETQYF. Full variable domain (rest looked up from reference TRBV7-6 and TRBJ2-5): GAGVSQSPRYKVTKRGQDVALRCDPISGHVSLYWYRQALGQGPEFLTYFNYEAQQDKSGLPNDRFSAERPEGSISTLTIQRTEQRDSAMYRCASSFPGTRQETQYFGPGTRLLVL.

By share of the sample, this clonotype is medium-sized. The rearrangement uses TRBV7-8 and TRBJ2-2; possibly TRBD1 for D (6 bases). This CDR3 contains 15 residues. Germline CDR1 is SGHVS and CDR2 is FQNEAQ. The ends were cut back, 2 bases at V and 6 bases at J, with 13 bases in the middle. This CDR3 is CASSLQGQSAGELFF. The CDR3 nucleotides are TGTGCCAGCAGCTTACAGGGGCAGTCGGCCGGGGAGCTGTTTTTT.

This clonotype was seen repeatedly, ten times or more. This chain links TRBV7-9 with TRBJ1-3; TRBD1 is a possible D gene (5 bases). The CDR3 sequence is 15 residues long. CDR1 and CDR2 (germline): SEHNR, FQNEAQ (reference sequence). Trimming cost V 5 bases and J 2 bases, with 13 bases left between them. CDR3 DNA sequence: TGTGCCAGCAGCCGCGGAGGGGCGGCTGGAAACACCATATATTTT. Protein sequence: CASSRGGAAGNTIYF.

CDR3 sequence reads: CASSWTPASEQYF. In nucleotides, the CDR3 is TGCGCCAGCAGCTGGACGCCGGCATCTGAGCAGTACTTC. The rearrangement links TRBV5-1 to TRBJ2-3; D is unresolved. The end of the DNA is better explained by TRBJ2-7, so the J call may be wrong. The CDR3 length is 13 residues. CDR1 and CDR2 (germline): SGHRS, YFSETQ.

Concerning this clonotype itself: The CDR3 carries no conserved terminal phenylalanine or tryptophan, so it likely arises from a read error. No DNA is shown, since the ends of the CDR3 on it are uncertain; the CDR3 is the one TCRdb lists. The chain recombines TRBV11-2 with TRBJ2-1; TRBD2 reflects the table's D call only, with no check against the DNA. The CDR3 has 18 residues if both end residues are counted. CDR1 and CDR2 from the germline V gene are SGHAT and FQNNGV. The CDR3 protein is CASSLDLLGEWDEQFFGS.

This clonotype was recorded many times. This chain connects TRBV6-6 to TRBJ2-7, with 7 bases lining up with TRBD2. The ends lost 0 bases at V and 0 bases at J; junction bases unmatched: 17. This CDR3 has 20 amino acids. CDR1 MNHNY and CDR2 SVGAGI come from the germline V gene (reference sequence). CDR3 region: CASSYSPPTSSGGSSYEQYF. CDR3 nucleotide sequence: TGTGCCAGCAGTTACTCCCCCCCTACATCTAGCGGAGGGAGCTCCTACGAGCAGTACTTC.

This clonotype is labeled as medium-sized (0.01 to 0.1%). This sequence joins TRBV7-3 and TRBJ2-5; 12 bases map to TRBD2. The CDR3 loop spans 14 amino acids. V shed 5 bases and J 5 bases; nucleotides not matched to a gene: 3. CDR1 and CDR2 (germline): SGHTA, FQGTGA. CDR3 residues: CASSPGTSGETQYF. The DNA for the CDR3 is TGTGCCAGCAGCCCCGGGACTAGCGGGGAGACCCAGTACTTC.

The chain uses TRBV20-1 and TRBJ2-7, with 7 nucleotides matching TRBD2. The DNA end favors TRBJ2-3, so the J call may be wrong. The germline V gene has CDR1 DFQATT and CDR2 SNEGSKA (reference sequence). The CDR3 is 18 residues long. CDR3 nucleotides: TGCAGTGCTAGAGCCCCGAGCAGGCGGGAGAGTATCACAGATACGCAGTATTTT. This codes for CSARAPSRRESITDTQYF.

The V and J genes are TRBV7-2 and TRBJ2-5, with 8 bases matching TRBD2. The CDR3 consists of 15 residues. Trimming cost V 3 bases and J 2 bases; bases outside gene matches: 5. CDR1 is SGHTA and CDR2 is FQGNSA in the germline V gene. For the CDR3, the DNA is TGTGCCAGCAGCTTTATTAGCGGGACTCAAGAGACCCAGTACTTC. Its translation: CASSFISGTQETQYF.

This clonotype was counted between two and nine times. The gene calls are TRBV29-1 and TRBJ2-5; TRBD2 is a possible D gene (6 bases). Gene TRBJ2-7 matches the end of the DNA better, so the J call may be wrong. This CDR3 has 14 amino acids. The germline CDR1 and CDR2 sequences are SQVTM and ANQGSEA. In nucleotides, the CDR3 is TGCAGCGTGGAAACAGGTGGGGAGGCCTACGAGCAGTACTTC. It codes for CSVETGGEAYEQYF.

This clonotype occurred a few times. The rearrangement joins TRBV7-8 to TRBJ2-5; tentative D call: TRBD1 (7 bases). The CDR3 totals 17 residues. Germline CDR1 SGHVS, CDR2 FQNEAQ. The ends were cut back, 5 bases at V and 3 bases at J, with 22 bases in the middle. The CDR3 reads CASSIIQYRGGEETQYF. The CDR3 coding sequence is TGTGCCAGCAGCATAATCCAATACAGGGGCGGGGAAGAGACCCAGTACTTC.

For this clonotype: Likely a read error: the CDR3 ends without its conserved phenylalanine or tryptophan. Because the CDR3's place on the DNA is in doubt, the DNA is left out and the CDR3 is given as listed by TCRdb. The chain recombines TRBV7-6 with TRBJ2-1. The CDR3 is 18 amino acids in total, end residues counted. The germline gives CDR1 SGHVS, CDR2 FNYEAQ. CDR3 residues: CASSESIAGSSYNEQFFG.

A note on this clonotype: A clone one base away is much larger, so this may be a read error. V and J are TRBV28 and TRBJ2-7; TRBD2 aligns across 8 bases. Near its end, the DNA agrees better with TRBJ2-1, so the J call may be wrong. The CDR3 is 11 amino acids. From germline, CDR1 is MDHEN and CDR2 SYDVKM. Written as DNA, the CDR3 is TGTGCCAGCAGTTCCGGGAGGGATCAGTTCTTC. This translates into CASSSGRDQFF.

The genes are TRBV7-8 and TRBJ2-4, with 9 nucleotides matching TRBD2. The CDR3 has 19 residues. The V gene's germline CDR1 is SGHVS and CDR2 FQNEAQ. After removal of 5 bases from V and 13 bases from J, the junction contained 27 bases not matched to a gene. The CDR3 DNA reads as TGTGCCAGCAGCAACCCCCACGGCCTAGCGGGACGGAGAGGGGATGAGCAGTACTTC. The encoded protein is CASSNPHGLAGRRGDEQYF.

This clonotype was observed many times. V and J are TRBV7-2 and TRBJ1-1; D is possibly TRBD1 (5 bases). V lost 5 bases, J lost 1 base, and 8 bases lay in between. The CDR3 covers 13 residues. Looked up from germline, CDR1 is SGHTA and CDR2 is FQGNSA. The CDR3 coding sequence is TGTGCCAGCAGCCCTCAGGGGAACACTGAAGCTTTCTTT. This encodes CASSPQGNTEAFF.

On this clonotype: Compared with germline, one end of the junction differs, possibly owing to a read error. The V gene is TRBV28, the J gene TRBJ2-5, with D perhaps matching TRBD2 (5 bases). Germline CDR1 is MDHEN and CDR2 is SYDVKM. CDR3 length: 18 residues. This CDR3 reads CASSFPRNKDYNHSPLHF. CDR3 nucleotides: TGTGCCAGCAGTTTCCCTCGGAATAAAGACTATAATCATTCACCCCTCCACTTC.

This clonotype appeared many times. V usage is TRBV6-1 and J usage is TRBJ2-3, with TRBD2 matching 10 bases. Germline CDR1 and CDR2: MNHNS and SASEGT. V shed 4 bases, J shed 2 bases, and the junction held 6 bases outside the gene matches. This CDR3 region has 16 residues. CDR3 sequence (DNA): TGTGCCAGCAGTGCAAGGACTAGCGGCAACACAGATACGCAGTATTTT. Translated: CASSARTSGNTDTQYF.

This clonotype was detected many times. The chain combines TRBV5-6 with TRBJ2-5; 9 bases are a match to TRBD2. This CDR3 spans 16 amino acids. CDR1 and CDR2 (germline): SGHDT, YYEEEE. V lost 4 bases, J lost 3 bases, and 10 bases stayed unmatched. The CDR3 DNA reads as TGTGCCAGCAGCCATAAACCGGGACTAGCTAAAGAGACCCAGTACTTC. The encoded protein is CASSHKPGLAKETQYF.